This T cell receptor beta chain originates from a study of blood T cell repertoires in COVID-19 (dated by TCRdb to about 2020). Regarding the research as a whole: The collaborator samples originated in the United States, Italy and Spain and spanned the acute and convalescent phases of COVID-19. The prospective study material was composed of cDNA or gDNA derived from T cells, B-cell-depleted T cells, or PBMCs. The dataset comprised deeply sampled blood TCRbeta repertoires from subjects exposed to, actively infected with, or recovered from COVID-19. A freely available public database, intended as a resource for researchers studying the immune response to SARS-CoV-2, is where the repertoires were released. Samples came from the ongoing ImmuneRACE study (first 160 participants) plus 1,254 subjects from 6 global collaborators. Sample metadata almost always included a de-identified subject ID, COVID-19 status, age in years and sex. HLA class I and class II types, where available, came from metadata supplied by the sample provider rather than from assay-based typing. Results and caveats for the whole study, not just this receptor: How much clinical and demographic metadata was included differed by source and by participant, and the metadata was provided uncurated.

The immunoSEQ Assay, a bias-controlled multiplex PCR, was used to amplify TCRbeta CDR3 regions from genomic DNA. Regarding the original processing steps: The number of nucleated cells in each sample was estimated from the amplification of reference gene primers within the assay. To quantify the absolute abundance of each unique TCRbeta CDR3 rearrangement, sequence reads were collapsed and filtered. For each sample, productive Simpson clonality was calculated by taking the square root of Simpson's diversity index across productive rearrangements. Drawn from immuneACCESS, this table holds only the in-frame rearrangements with V and J called that TCRdb kept. Clones are partly lost; checked studies trace under half to an unresolved V gene and leave the rest unexplained. V, J and clone size derive from that table, while D and trimming were established from the DNA sequence. This sample lists over 100,000 clones; roughly 75% were detected once. The ten biggest clones cover almost 4.5% of the sample.

Points on this clone: Its antigen remains undetermined. Base-call qualities are not available, and no considerably larger clone is one nucleotide away.

Collaborating institutions collected whole blood in K2EDTA tubes following their own protocols. For TCRbeta analysis, collaborators shipped samples in one of three forms: frozen whole blood, isolated PBMCs, or DNA extracted from either of those sample types. In the germline V gene (reference sequence), CDR1 corresponds to DFQATT and CDR2 to SNEGSKA. Its CDR3 holds 16 amino acids, cysteine through phenylalanine. The retained sequence is limited to the CDR3, 48 bases, with the frame set at the first base. Here V drops 3 bases and J drops 3 bases, and the junction holds 8 bases not matched to any gene.

The rearranged segments are TRBV20-1 and TRBJ1-4; 9 middle bases align to TRBD1. This clonotype was sampled from a human donor in a cohort sampled during active or convalescent COVID-19. Sequenced input: peripheral blood. The CDR3 region: CSASPGTGLPNEKLFF. The DNA sequence is given as TGCAGTGCTAGTCCCGGGACAGGGCTCCCTAATGAAAAACTGTTTTTT.